This TCR beta chain was retrieved from a study of blood T cell repertoires in COVID-19. Whole-study context: Both acute and convalescent COVID-19 samples were obtained from the United States, Italy and Spain. The analysed material was cDNA or gDNA that came from T cells, B-cell-depleted T cells, or PBMCs.

The V gene's germline CDR1 is SEHNR and CDR2 FQNEAQ (reference sequence). The CDR3 length is 14 residues. V dropped 4 bases and J dropped 0 bases, with 7 bases sitting between them. In the study's own analysis: Reference gene primers were amplified, and this amplification served to estimate nucleated cell counts. The method was immunoSEQ multiplex PCR; TCRdb's version includes in-frame clones alone and lacks a portion of them. That table gives V, J and clone size, and the DNA gave D and trimming. This table has some 28,000 clones, 70% to 90% appearing once. The J gene is TRBJ1-5, the V gene TRBV7-9, with unresolved D. Material: peripheral blood. This clonotype was sampled from a human donor in a cohort sampled during active COVID-19. CDR3 amino acids: CASSSIFSNQPQHF. The CDR3 nucleotides read TGTGCCAGCAGCTCCATTTTTAGCAATCAGCCCCAGCATTTT.